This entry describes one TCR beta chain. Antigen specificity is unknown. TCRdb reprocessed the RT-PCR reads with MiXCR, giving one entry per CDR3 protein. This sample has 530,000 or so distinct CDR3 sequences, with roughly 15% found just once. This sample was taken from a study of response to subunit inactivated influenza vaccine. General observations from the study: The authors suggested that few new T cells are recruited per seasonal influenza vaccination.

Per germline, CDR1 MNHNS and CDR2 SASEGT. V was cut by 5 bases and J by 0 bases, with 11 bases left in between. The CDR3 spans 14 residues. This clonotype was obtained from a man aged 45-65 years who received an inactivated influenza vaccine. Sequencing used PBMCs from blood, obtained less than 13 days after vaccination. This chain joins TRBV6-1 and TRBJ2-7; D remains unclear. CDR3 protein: CASSQETLSYEQYF. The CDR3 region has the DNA TGTGCCAGCAGTCAGGAGACTCTCTCCTACGAGCAGTACTTC.